This TCR beta chain was sequenced in a study of somatic mutations in cytotoxic T cells in rheumatoid arthritis. Study background: Nearly 100% purity was obtained when some V beta antibody-stained T-cell populations were flow-sorted; these included V beta1+ cells sequenced for TCRB.

Germline V gene lookup returns CDR1 MNHEY and CDR2 SMNVEV (reference sequence). The V end was cut by 5 bases, the J end by 5 bases, with 12 bases between. The CDR3 runs to 13 residues. Sequenced by immunoSEQ multiplex PCR; TCRdb stores in-frame clones only, minus some. Among 15,000 to 20,000 clones listed, 75% to 85% were seen once. Each population, CD4+ and CD8+ cells, was isolated by positive magnetic bead selection and checked for purity by flow cytometry. Turning to this clone: Its antigen is currently unknown.

Overall study findings and caveats: For rheumatoid arthritis patients, the slight TRBV07 underrepresentation lacked multiple-comparison adjustment. The largest CD8+ clone made up over 20% of CD8+ cells in about an eighth of the roughly 65 patients.

The TCR sequence derives from an adult with rheumatoid arthritis. Sequencing was carried out using CD8+ T cells sorted from blood. The V gene is TRBV27, the J gene TRBJ1-2; weak D call: TRBD1 (6 bases). The CDR3 reads CASSPGVAYGYTF. The CDR3 nucleotides read TGTGCCAGCAGTCCAGGGGTTGCGTATGGCTACACCTTC.